A selection of T cell receptor beta chains follows, all from one sample in a study of cytomegalovirus exposure and HLA in healthy donors. Profiling relied on immunoSEQ multiplex PCR, and the TCRdb table lists in-frame clones only, not all of them. The sample records roughly 170,000 clones, 80% being singletons. Specimen: PBMCs. These receptors came from a man under 40 in good health and CMV-seropositive. CDR3s include the opening cysteine and the closing phenylalanine or tryptophan. The order of the fields is J gene, clone size, D gene, V gene, CDR3 DNA, CDR3 protein. The D gene is left open where the match is weak. Not every row has a clone size; where given, it reads once, few, many or a size class.

j_gene: TRBJ2-7; abundance: -; d_gene: TRBD1; v_gene: TRBV15; CDR3nt: TGTGCCACCAGCAGAGAGGGGAACAGGGGGACCTACGAGCAGTACTTC; CDR3aa: CATSREGNRGTYEQYF
j_gene: TRBJ2-7; abundance: -; d_gene: TRBD2; v_gene: TRBV7-2; CDR3nt: TGTGCCAGCAGCTTAGATAGCGGGGGGACGCCCTACGAGCAGTACTTC; CDR3aa: CASSLDSGGTPYEQYF
j_gene: TRBJ2-5; abundance: once; d_gene: -; v_gene: TRBV27; CDR3nt: TGTGCCAGCAGTTCCAGGGGTAGGATGACCCAGTACTTC; CDR3aa: CASSSRGRMTQYF
j_gene: TRBJ1-1; abundance: -; d_gene: TRBD1; v_gene: TRBV14; CDR3nt: TGTGCCAGCAGCCGCTTAACAGGGGAGAACACTGAAGCTTTCTTT; CDR3aa: CASSRLTGENTEAFF
j_gene: TRBJ2-7; abundance: -; d_gene: TRBD2; v_gene: TRBV9; CDR3nt: TGTGCCAGCAGCCCGGGTAGTAGCGGGTCCACCTACGAGCAGTACTTC; CDR3aa: CASSPGSSGSTYEQYF
j_gene: TRBJ2-3; abundance: few; d_gene: TRBD2; v_gene: TRBV6-4; CDR3nt: TGTGCCAGCAGCGACAGACTAGCGGGAGGTTCAGATACGCAGTATTTT; CDR3aa: CASSDRLAGGSDTQYF
j_gene: TRBJ1-5; abundance: -; d_gene: TRBD1; v_gene: TRBV30; CDR3nt: TGTGCCTGGAGGGATCCGACAGGGAGCAGTCAGCCCCAGCATTTT; CDR3aa: CAWRDPTGSSQPQHF
j_gene: TRBJ2-1; abundance: -; d_gene: TRBD2; v_gene: TRBV7-9; CDR3nt: TGTGCCAGCAGCTTCGCAGGGGGTTTGCGGGAGGGCAGCAATGAGCAGTTCTTC; CDR3aa: CASSFAGGLREGSNEQFF
j_gene: TRBJ2-1; abundance: -; d_gene: TRBD1; v_gene: TRBV5-5; CDR3nt: TGTGCCAGCACCCAGAACAGGGGGCTCGTAATATACTACAATGAGCAGTTCTTC; CDR3aa: CASTQNRGLVIYYNEQFF
j_gene: TRBJ1-1; abundance: -; d_gene: TRBD1; v_gene: TRBV15; CDR3nt: TGTGCCACCAGCTCCGGGACAGGGGGAAGAACTGAAGCTTTCTTT; CDR3aa: CATSSGTGGRTEAFF
j_gene: TRBJ2-7; abundance: -; d_gene: TRBD2; v_gene: TRBV2; CDR3nt: TGTGCCAGCAGTGAGGGGACTAGCTTTGACGAGCAGTACTTC; CDR3aa: CASSEGTSFDEQYF
j_gene: TRBJ2-3; abundance: -; d_gene: TRBD2; v_gene: TRBV5-6; CDR3nt: TGTGCCAGCAGCTTACTAGCGGGATCCACAGATACGCAGTATTTT; CDR3aa: CASSLLAGSTDTQYF